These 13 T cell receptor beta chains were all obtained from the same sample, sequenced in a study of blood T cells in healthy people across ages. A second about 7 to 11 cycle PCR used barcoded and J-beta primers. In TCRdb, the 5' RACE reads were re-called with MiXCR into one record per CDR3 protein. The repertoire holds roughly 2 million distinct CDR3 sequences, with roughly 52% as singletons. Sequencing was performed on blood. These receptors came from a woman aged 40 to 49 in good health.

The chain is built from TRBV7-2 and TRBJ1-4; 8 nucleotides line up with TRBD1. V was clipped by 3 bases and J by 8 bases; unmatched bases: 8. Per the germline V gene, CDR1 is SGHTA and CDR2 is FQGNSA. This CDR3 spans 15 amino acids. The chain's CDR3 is CASSFPGQGFEKLFF. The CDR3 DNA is TGTGCCAGCAGCTTCCCTGGACAGGGATTCGAAAAACTGTTTTTT.

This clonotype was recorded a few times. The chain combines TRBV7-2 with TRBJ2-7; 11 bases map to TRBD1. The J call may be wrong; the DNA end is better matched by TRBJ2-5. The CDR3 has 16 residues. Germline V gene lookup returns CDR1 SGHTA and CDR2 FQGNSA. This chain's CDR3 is CASSSPGQGARETQYF. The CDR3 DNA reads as TGTGCCAGCAGCTCCCCCGGACAGGGGGCGCGAGAGACCCAGTACTTC.

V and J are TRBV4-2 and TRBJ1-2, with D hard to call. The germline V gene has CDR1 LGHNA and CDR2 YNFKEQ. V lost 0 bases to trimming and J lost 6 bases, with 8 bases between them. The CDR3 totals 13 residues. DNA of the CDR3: TGTGCCAGCAGCCAAGAATCGGGGAATGGCTACACCTTC. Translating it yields CASSQESGNGYTF.

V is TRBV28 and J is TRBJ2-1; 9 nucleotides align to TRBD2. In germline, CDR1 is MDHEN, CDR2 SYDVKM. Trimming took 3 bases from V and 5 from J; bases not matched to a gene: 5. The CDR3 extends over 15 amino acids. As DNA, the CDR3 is TGTGCCAGCAGTTTGGCGGGGGGGAGAAACAATGAGCAGTTCTTC. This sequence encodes CASSLAGGRNNEQFF.

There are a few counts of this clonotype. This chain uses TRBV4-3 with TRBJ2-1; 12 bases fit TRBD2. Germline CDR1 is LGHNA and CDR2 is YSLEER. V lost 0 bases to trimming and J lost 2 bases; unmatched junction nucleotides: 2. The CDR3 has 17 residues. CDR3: CASSQELAGGTYNEQFF. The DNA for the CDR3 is TGCGCCAGCAGCCAAGAACTAGCGGGGGGTACCTACAATGAGCAGTTCTTC.

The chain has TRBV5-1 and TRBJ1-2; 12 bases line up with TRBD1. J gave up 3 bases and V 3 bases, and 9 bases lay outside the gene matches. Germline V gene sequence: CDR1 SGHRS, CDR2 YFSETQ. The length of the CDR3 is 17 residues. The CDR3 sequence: CASSYTPGTGGDYGYTF. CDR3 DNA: TGCGCCAGCAGCTACACCCCCGGGACAGGGGGCGACTATGGCTACACCTTC. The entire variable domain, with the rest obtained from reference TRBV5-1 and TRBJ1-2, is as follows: KAGVTQTPRYLIKTRGQQVTLSCSPISGHRSVSWYQQTPGQGLQFLFEYFSETQRNKGNFPGRFSGRQFSNSRSEMNVSTLELGDSALYLCASSYTPGTGGDYGYTFGSGTRLTVV.

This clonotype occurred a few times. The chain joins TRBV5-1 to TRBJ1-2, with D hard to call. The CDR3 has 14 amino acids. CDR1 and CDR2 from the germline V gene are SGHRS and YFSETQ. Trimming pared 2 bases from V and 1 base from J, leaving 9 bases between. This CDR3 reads CASSLTDFNYGYTF. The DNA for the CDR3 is TGCGCCAGCAGCTTAACGGACTTTAACTATGGCTACACCTTC.

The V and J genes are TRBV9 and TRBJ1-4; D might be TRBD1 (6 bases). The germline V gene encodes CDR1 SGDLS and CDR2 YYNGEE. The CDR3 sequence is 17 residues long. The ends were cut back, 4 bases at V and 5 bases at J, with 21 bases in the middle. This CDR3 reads CASSPRPAGHPNEKLFF. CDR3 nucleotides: TGTGCCAGCAGCCCACGCCCCGCGGGACACCCGAATGAAAAACTGTTTTTT.

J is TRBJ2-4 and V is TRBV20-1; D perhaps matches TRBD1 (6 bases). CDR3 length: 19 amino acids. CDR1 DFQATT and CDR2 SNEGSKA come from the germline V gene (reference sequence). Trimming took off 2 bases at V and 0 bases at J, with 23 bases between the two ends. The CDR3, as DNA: TGCAGTGCTAGATTCGTGGACAGCCAAATTGTGAGAGCCAAAAACATTCAGTACTTC. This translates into CSARFVDSQIVRAKNIQYF.

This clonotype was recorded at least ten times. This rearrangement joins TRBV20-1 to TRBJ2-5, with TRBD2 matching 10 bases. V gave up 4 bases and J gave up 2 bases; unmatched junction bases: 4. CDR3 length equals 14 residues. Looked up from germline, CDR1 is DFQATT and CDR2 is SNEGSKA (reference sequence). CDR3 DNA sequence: TGCAGTGCTATGGCACTAGCGGGACAAGAGACCCAGTACTTC. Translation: CSAMALAGQETQYF.

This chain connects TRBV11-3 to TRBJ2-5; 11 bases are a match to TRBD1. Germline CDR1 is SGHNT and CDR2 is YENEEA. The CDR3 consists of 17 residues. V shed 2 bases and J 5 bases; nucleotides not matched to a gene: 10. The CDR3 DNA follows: TGTGCCAGCAGCTTAACTCTCGGGACAGGGGGTCAGGAGACCCAGTACTTC. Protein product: CASSLTLGTGGQETQYF.

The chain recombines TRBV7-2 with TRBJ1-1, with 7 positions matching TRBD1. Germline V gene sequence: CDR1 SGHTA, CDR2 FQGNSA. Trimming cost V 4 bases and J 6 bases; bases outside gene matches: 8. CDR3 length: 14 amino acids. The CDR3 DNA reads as TGTGCCAGCAGCTCCGGGCAGGGACAGTCTGAAGCTTTCTTT. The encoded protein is CASSSGQGQSEAFF.

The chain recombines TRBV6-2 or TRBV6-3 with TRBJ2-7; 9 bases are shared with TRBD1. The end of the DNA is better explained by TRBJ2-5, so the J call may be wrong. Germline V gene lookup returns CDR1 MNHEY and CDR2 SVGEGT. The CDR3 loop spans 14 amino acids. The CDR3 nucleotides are TGTGCCAACACCGGACAGGGGAGAAGGGAGACCCAGTACTTC. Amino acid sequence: CANTGQGRRETQYF.